The 8 T cell receptor beta chains reported below all come from one sample, sequenced in a study of monozygotic twins with inflammatory bowel disease. TCRdb reanalyzed the 5' RACE reads, giving one entry per CDR3 protein sequence and no DNA. Its table records approximately 300,000 distinct CDR3 sequences. Sequences were obtained from blood. The receptors shown here come from a human donor with ulcerative colitis or Crohn's disease, or a healthy co-twin of an affected twin (not recorded which).

This chain links TRBV7-9 with TRBJ1-1; TCRdb's D call, TRBD1, is unchecked because there is no DNA. This CDR3 has 12 residues. Germline V gives CDR1 SEHNR, CDR2 FQNEAQ (reference sequence). CDR3 sequence reads: CASSIDRGEAFF.

V is TRBV29-1 and J is TRBJ2-5. The V gene's germline CDR1 is SQVTM and CDR2 ANQGSEA. There are 11 residues in the CDR3. This CDR3 is CSVDPQETQYF.

The chain recombines TRBV7-2 with TRBJ2-2. This CDR3 region has 16 residues. Germline lookup yields CDR1 SGHTA and CDR2 FQGNSA. CDR3 sequence reads: CASSLRLAGITGELFF.

The rearrangement joins TRBV2 to TRBJ2-5; TCRdb reports TRBD2, a call that lacks DNA to check it against. The CDR3 consists of 16 residues. The germline gives CDR1 SNHLY, CDR2 FYNNEI. The CDR3 is CASSRSRDYVQETQYF.

V is TRBV30 and J is TRBJ2-7. From germline, CDR1 is GTSNPN and CDR2 SVGIG (reference sequence). The CDR3 consists of 13 residues. The CDR3 here is CAWSVRSTYEQYF. Complete variable domain (other parts from reference TRBV30 and TRBJ2-7): SQTIHQWPATLVQPVGSPLSLECTVEGTSNPNLYWYRQAAGRGLQLLFYSVGIGQISSEVPQNLSASRPQDRQFILSSKKLLLSDSGFYLCAWSVRSTYEQYFGPGTRLTVT.

J is TRBJ1-5 and V is TRBV12-3 or TRBV12-4. The CDR3 sequence is 16 residues long. CDR3 sequence: CASRPSGGVGNQPQHF.

The J gene is TRBJ2-4, the V gene TRBV10-3; the D call from TCRdb, TRBD2, cannot be confirmed without DNA. Germline V gene sequence: CDR1 ENHRY, CDR2 SYGVKD. CDR3 length: 15 residues. This CDR3 is CAISENAGGENIQYF.

The chain recombines TRBV2 with TRBJ1-2. CDR1 and CDR2 from the germline V gene are SNHLY and FYNNEI. This CDR3 spans 15 amino acids. The CDR3 protein is CASSVSVLPIYGYTF.